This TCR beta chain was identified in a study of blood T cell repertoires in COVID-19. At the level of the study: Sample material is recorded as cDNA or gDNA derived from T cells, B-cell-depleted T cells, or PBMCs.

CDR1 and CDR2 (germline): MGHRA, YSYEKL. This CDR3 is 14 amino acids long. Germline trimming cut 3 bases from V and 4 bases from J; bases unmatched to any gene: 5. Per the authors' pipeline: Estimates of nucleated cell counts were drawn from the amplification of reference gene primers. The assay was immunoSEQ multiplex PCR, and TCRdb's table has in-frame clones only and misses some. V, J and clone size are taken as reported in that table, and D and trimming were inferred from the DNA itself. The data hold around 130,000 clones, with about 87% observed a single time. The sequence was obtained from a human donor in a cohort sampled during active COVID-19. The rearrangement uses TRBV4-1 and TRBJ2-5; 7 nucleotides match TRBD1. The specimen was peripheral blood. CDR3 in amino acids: CASSHDRVRETQYF. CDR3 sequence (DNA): TGCGCCAGCAGCCATGACAGGGTGCGAGAGACCCAGTACTTC.